This TCR beta chain was captured in a study of OX40 agonist ivuxolimab in advanced cancers. The CDR3 totals 15 residues. V shed 10 bases and J 5 bases; nucleotides not matched to a gene: 9. Germline CDR1 and CDR2: MDHEN and SYDVKM. Profiling relied on immunoSEQ multiplex PCR, and the TCRdb table lists in-frame clones only, not all of them. The data contain about 62,000 clones, around 84% of them singletons. This clonotype was obtained from an adult with an advanced solid tumor such as melanoma, head and neck, liver or kidney cancer. The sequencing here drew on CD4+ or CD8+ T cells sorted from blood, taken in a trial of the OX40 agonist ivuxolimab. The V gene is TRBV28, the J gene TRBJ1-6; 9 bases line up with TRBD1. Here the CDR3 DNA reads TGTGCCACCTCCCGGGACAGGGAGAATAATTCACCCCTCCACTTT. This codes for CATSRDRENNSPLHF. Full variable domain (missing parts from reference TRBV28 and TRBJ1-6): DVKVTQSSRYLVKRTGEKVFLECVQDMDHENMFWYRQDPGLGLRLIYFSYDVKMKEKGDIPEGYSVSREKKERFSLILESASTNQTSMYLCATSRDRENNSPLHFGNGTRLTVT.